The clone carrying this TCR beta chain was seen ten or more times. Its antigen is not identified. This sample stems from a study of early T cells in non-severe SARS-CoV-2 infection. Study as a whole: Sequencing used unsorted whole-blood bulk RNA, so chains lack pairing. Study findings and constraints: Anti-spike CD8 specificities were favored by VDJdb matching, whose results missed private and CD4 specificities.

Germline V gene sequence: CDR1 DFQATT, CDR2 SNEGSKA (reference sequence). Deletions cut 0 bases from V and 4 bases from J, with 15 bases between. This CDR3 has 16 amino acids. The TCR library protocol attached unique molecular identifiers to the individual cDNA molecules. Each CDR3 protein gets one entry after TCRdb re-called the 5' RACE reads with MiXCR. The sample includes about 28,000 distinct CDR3 sequences, about 4.5% seen only once; the top ten take approximately 5%. J is TRBJ2-2 and V is TRBV20-1; tentative D call: TRBD2 (6 bases). The material sequenced was whole blood, taken at baseline. The source of this sequence is an adult who was a healthcare worker with PCR-confirmed SARS-CoV-2 infection or an uninfected control (not recorded which). The CDR3, as DNA: TGCAGTGCTAGAGAGCTCGGGGGAAGAAGCACCGGGGAGCTGTTTTTT. Translation: CSARELGGRSTGELFF.